One and the same sample provided the 26 T cell receptor beta chains below, sequenced in a study of T cells in tumors after PD-1 blockade. Measured with immunoSEQ multiplex PCR; TCRdb has only the in-frame clones, and not every one. The table shows more than 40,000 clones, with about 85% occurring only once. Sequenced here: PBMCs, sampled before anti-PD-1 treatment. Source of these receptors: a human donor with basal cell carcinoma.

The chain has TRBV7-2 and TRBJ2-3; no firm D call. V was clipped by 2 bases and J by 4 bases, with 19 bases between them. The V gene's germline CDR1 is SGHTA and CDR2 FQGNSA. This CDR3 has 17 residues. The CDR3 spells CASSLRVGSLESDTQYF. CDR3 coding DNA: TGTGCCAGCAGCTTACGGGTTGGGTCCCTTGAATCAGATACGCAGTATTTT.

The gene calls are TRBV10-3 and TRBJ1-2; D call uncertain. Per the germline V gene, CDR1 is ENHRY and CDR2 is SYGVKD. There are 15 residues in the CDR3. Trimming removed 0 bases at V and 8 bases at J, with 16 bases between. The chain's CDR3 is CAISESRGFGSGYTF. In DNA, the CDR3 is TGTGCCATCAGTGAGTCGCGGGGTTTTGGTTCGGGCTACACCTTC.

V gene TRBV3-1 (or the pseudogene TRBV3-2) combines with J gene TRBJ1-5, with 8 bases aligning to TRBD1. Germline CDR1 is LGHDT and CDR2 is YNNKEL (reference sequence). The trim removed 4 bases at V and 5 bases at J, leaving 10 bases unmatched. The CDR3 is 16 amino acids. The CDR3 DNA reads TGTGCCAGCAGCCGGGGGACAGGATCCTTACATCAGCCCCAGCATTTT. Translation: CASSRGTGSLHQPQHF.

V and J are TRBV7-2 and TRBJ1-5; perhaps TRBD1 as D (5 bases). The V gene's germline CDR1 is SGHTA and CDR2 FQGNSA. With 4 bases removed from V and 3 bases from J, the gap between germline ends came to 13 bases. The CDR3 covers 15 residues. CDR3 in amino acids: CASSSQGRVNQPQHF. In DNA form, the CDR3 reads TGTGCCAGCAGCTCCCAGGGCAGGGTCAATCAGCCCCAGCATTTT. Together with reference TRBV7-2 and TRBJ1-5, the CDR3 gives the full variable domain: GAGVSQSPSNKVTEKGKDVELRCDPISGHTALYWYRQSLGQGLEFLIYFQGNSAPDKSGLPSDRFSAERTGGSVSTLTIQRTQQEDSAVYLCASSSQGRVNQPQHFGDGTRLSIL.

The gene calls are TRBV9 and TRBJ2-7; 13 bases agree with TRBD2. The CDR3 extends over 17 amino acids. J gave up 0 bases and V 4 bases, and 7 bases lay outside the gene matches. The germline gives CDR1 SGDLS, CDR2 YYNGEE. The CDR3 sequence: CASSLGLAGSTSYEQYF. The CDR3, as DNA: TGTGCCAGCAGCTTGGGACTAGCGGGGTCAACCTCCTACGAGCAGTACTTC.

This sequence joins TRBV30 and TRBJ2-3, with TRBD2 matching 12 bases. From germline, CDR1 is GTSNPN and CDR2 SVGIG (reference sequence). Trimming removed 2 bases from V and 5 bases from J; junction bases left unmatched: 5. This CDR3 region has 15 residues. This CDR3 reads CAWSSSGGARDTQYF. CDR3 sequence (DNA): TGTGCCTGGAGTTCTAGCGGGGGGGCTCGAGATACGCAGTATTTT.

This chain uses TRBV21-1 with TRBJ2-2; TRBD1, the table's D call, was not compared with the DNA. TRBV21-1 is described as a pseudogene. The CDR3 totals 19 residues. The CDR3 DNA reads TGTGCCAGCAGCGCAACACTCGCCCCGGGACAGGGGAACACCGGGGAGCTGTTTTTT. Translating it yields CASSATLAPGQGNTGELFF.

The chain has TRBV19 and TRBJ1-1; D is possibly TRBD1 (5 bases). CDR1 is LNHDA and CDR2 is SQIVND in the germline V gene (reference sequence). The CDR3 loop spans 14 amino acids. Trimming stripped 3 bases from V and 1 base from J, with 9 bases between. CDR3 nucleotide sequence: TGTGCCAGTAGTATTACGGGGACGAACACTGAAGCTTTCTTT. Amino acid sequence: CASSITGTNTEAFF. Full variable domain (remainder filled in from reference TRBV19 and TRBJ1-1): DGGITQSPKYLFRKEGQNVTLSCEQNLNHDAMYWYRQDPGQGLRLIYYSQIVNDFQKGDIAEGYSVSREKKESFPLTVTSAQKNPTAFYLCASSITGTNTEAFFGQGTRLTVV.

The chain is built from TRBV12-3 or TRBV12-4 and TRBJ2-7; D gene unclear. V dropped 5 bases and J dropped 5 bases, with 7 bases sitting between them. CDR3 size: 11 residues. As DNA, the CDR3 is TGTGCCAGCAGTACCCGCGACGAGCAGTACTTC. It is translated as CASSTRDEQYF.

The chain carries TRBV10-3 and TRBJ2-2; D remains ambiguous. In germline, CDR1 is ENHRY, CDR2 SYGVKD. CDR3 length: 17 amino acids. The V end was cut by 2 bases, the J end by 1 base, with 14 bases between. The CDR3 loop reads CAISEPQQTLNTGELFF. The CDR3 DNA reads TGTGCCATCAGTGAGCCCCAGCAAACCCTGAACACCGGGGAGCTGTTTTTT.

The chain has TRBV2 and TRBJ2-3; the D gene is possibly TRBD2 (7 bases). The length of the CDR3 is 15 residues. Germline lookup yields CDR1 SNHLY and CDR2 FYNNEI. V lost 0 bases to trimming and J lost 1 base, with 8 bases between them. The CDR3 protein is CASSEAGGRTDTQYF. For the CDR3, the DNA is TGTGCCAGCAGTGAAGCCGGGGGGCGCACAGATACGCAGTATTTT.

CDR3: CASSQDLQGAHTNEKLFF. The CDR3, as DNA: TGTGCCAGCAGCCAAGATCTACAGGGGGCGCATACTAATGAAAAACTGTTTTTT. The chain carries TRBV4-2 and TRBJ1-4; 9 bases line up with TRBD1. This CDR3 region has 18 residues. After removal of 0 bases from V and 2 bases from J, the junction contained 7 bases not matched to a gene. Germline V gene data show CDR1 as LGHNA and CDR2 as YNFKEQ.

This sequence joins TRBV3-1 (or the pseudogene TRBV3-2) and TRBJ1-5; D gene uncertain. Per the germline V gene, CDR1 is LGHDT and CDR2 is YNNKEL (reference sequence). The CDR3 runs 15 residues. The germline V and J ends were trimmed by 2 bases and 6 bases, with 14 bases remaining between them. The CDR3 protein is CASSQRPQTVQPQHF. The CDR3 DNA reads TGTGCCAGCAGCCAAAGACCACAAACGGTTCAGCCCCAGCATTTT.

The rearrangement uses TRBV5-5 and TRBJ1-5; D is possibly TRBD1 (5 bases). The CDR3 totals 16 residues. CDR1 is SGHKS and CDR2 is YYEKEE in the germline V gene (reference sequence). The germline V and J ends were trimmed by 5 bases and 0 bases, with 15 bases remaining between them. The DNA for the CDR3 is TGTGCCAGCAGTCTTTGGGGGTTTAATAGCAATCAGCCCCAGCATTTT. This encodes CASSLWGFNSNQPQHF. Combining the CDR3 with reference TRBV5-5 and TRBJ1-5 gives the whole variable domain DAGVTQSPTHLIKTRGQQVTLRCSPISGHKSVSWYQQVLGQGPQFIFQYYEKEERGRGNFPDRFSARQFPNYSSELNVNALLLGDSALYLCASSLWGFNSNQPQHFGDGTRLSIL.

The chain carries TRBV7-2 and TRBJ1-3; D is unresolved. This CDR3 contains 16 residues. V was clipped by 1 base and J by 5 bases, with 15 bases between them. The germline V gene encodes CDR1 SGHTA and CDR2 FQGNSA. CDR3 DNA: TGTGCCAGCAGCTTAGAAGGAAGAGCCTCAAGAAACACCATATATTTT. Protein product: CASSLEGRASRNTIYF.

The chain combines TRBV3-1 (or the pseudogene TRBV3-2) with TRBJ2-3; 8 bases agree with TRBD1. Trimming took 0 bases from V and 8 from J; bases not matched to a gene: 4. Looked up from germline, CDR1 is LGHDT and CDR2 is YNNKEL (reference sequence). The CDR3 contains 14 residues. The CDR3 nucleotides are TGTGCCAGCAGCCAAGATACAACAGGGGGTACGCAGTATTTT. This gives the protein CASSQDTTGGTQYF.

The chain links TRBV5-1 to TRBJ2-5; D gene uncertain. CDR3 size: 14 residues. Trimming left V 0 bases short and J 4 bases short, with 10 bases between. Per germline, CDR1 SGHRS and CDR2 YFSETQ. In nucleotides, the CDR3 is TGCGCCAGCAGCTTGGAGTCAGTTCGAGAGACCCAGTACTTC. Translated, it gives CASSLESVRETQYF.

V usage is TRBV5-1 and J usage is TRBJ2-7; 11 positions match TRBD2. Germline lookup yields CDR1 SGHRS and CDR2 YFSETQ. The CDR3 contains 14 residues. The ends lost 4 bases at V and 4 bases at J; junction bases unmatched: 4. CDR3 region: CASSRLAGPYEQYF. CDR3 sequence (DNA): TGCGCCAGCAGCCGACTAGCGGGGCCTTACGAGCAGTACTTC.

V gene TRBV5-1 combines with J gene TRBJ2-5; 10 positions match TRBD1. Germline values: CDR1 SGHRS, CDR2 YFSETQ. With 0 bases clipped from V and 1 base from J, the junction kept 3 bases outside the gene matches. The CDR3 totals 16 residues. CDR3 residues: CASSLGDRGPQETQYF. CDR3 coding DNA: TGCGCCAGCAGCTTGGGGGACAGGGGACCCCAAGAGACCCAGTACTTC.

The rearrangement links TRBV7-9 to TRBJ2-7, with 7 bases aligning to TRBD2. The germline V gene has CDR1 SEHNR and CDR2 FQNEAQ (reference sequence). The V segment lost 5 bases and the J segment 4 bases; nucleotides outside the gene matches: 11. The CDR3 length is 15 residues. DNA of the CDR3: TGTGCCAGCAGCAACCCGGGACTATCAATGTACGAGCAGTACTTC. This sequence encodes CASSNPGLSMYEQYF.

V gene TRBV6-1 combines with J gene TRBJ1-5; perhaps TRBD1 as D (6 bases). The CDR3 consists of 15 residues. CDR1 is MNHNS, CDR2 SASEGT, per germline. The V end was cut by 3 bases, the J end by 7 bases, with 16 bases between. CDR3 in amino acids: CASSDRQVSSQPQHF. CDR3 DNA: TGTGCCAGCAGTGATAGACAGGTCAGCTCACAGCCCCAGCATTTT.

The rearrangement joins TRBV10-3 to TRBJ2-3; TRBD2 aligns across 7 bases. The CDR3 extends over 14 amino acids. The trim removed 6 bases at V and 2 bases at J, leaving 5 bases unmatched. The germline CDR1 and CDR2 sequences are ENHRY and SYGVKD. The DNA for the CDR3 is TGTGCCATCAGCACCGGGGGGACCACAGATACGCAGTATTTT. Amino acid sequence: CAISTGGTTDTQYF.

The chain combines TRBV5-4 with TRBJ2-7, with a tentative D call TRBD1 (5 bases). Germline CDR1 reads SGHNT; CDR2 reads YYREEE (reference sequence). Trimming cost V 0 bases and J 4 bases, with 11 bases left between them. This CDR3 has 14 residues. For the CDR3, the DNA is TGTGCCAGCAGCTTGGGGGTAGGGGCTTACGAGCAGTACTTC. It encodes CASSLGVGAYEQYF.

This chain uses TRBV12-2 with TRBJ2-7; TRBD1, the D gene given by the table, was not confirmed from the DNA. TRBV12-2 is deemed a pseudogene. This CDR3 is 18 amino acids long. This chain's CDR3 is CASRTKVLRDRGFHEQYF. The CDR3, as DNA: TGTGCAAGTCGCACTAAAGTCCTCCGGGACAGGGGTTTCCACGAGCAGTACTTC.

The CDR3 DNA reads as TGTGCCAGCAGCGACCAGGCACCGTACGCTGAAGCTTTCTTT. Translated, it gives CASSDQAPYAEAFF. J is TRBJ1-1 and V is TRBV13; unclear D gene. V was trimmed by 5 bases and J by 6 bases, leaving 16 bases between them. This CDR3 has 14 residues. Germline CDR1 and CDR2: PRHDT and FYEKMQ (reference sequence).

The rearrangement joins TRBV12-5 to TRBJ1-1, with D uncertain. The germline V gene encodes CDR1 LGHNT and CDR2 FRNRAP. Trimming stripped 5 bases from V and 4 bases from J, with 14 bases between. This CDR3 region has 14 residues. CDR3 sequence: CASGPPVKVTEAFF. The CDR3, as DNA: TGTGCTAGTGGTCCACCAGTGAAGGTCACTGAAGCTTTCTTT.